Below, 15 T cell receptor beta chains from the same sample are listed, as sequenced in a study of shared clonotypes between healthy human individuals. Data came from immunoSEQ multiplex PCR; TCRdb stores just in-frame clones and leaves some out. Seen here are 450,000 to 600,000 clones, roughly 85% observed once, and the top ten hold around 12%. Specimen: PBMCs. Receptor source: a woman in her forties in good health. Some clones in this sample may be carry-over from other donors' samples.

The chain recombines TRBV5-1 with TRBJ2-2, with 8 bases that match TRBD1. V lost 1 base, J lost 5 bases, and 7 bases stayed unmatched. CDR1 is SGHRS and CDR2 is YFSETQ in the germline V gene. The CDR3 covers 16 residues. Here the CDR3 DNA reads TGCGCCAGCAGCTTGAGAGGACAGGGCGTTACCGGGGAGCTGTTTTTT. It is translated as CASSLRGQGVTGELFF.

This rearrangement joins TRBV10-3 to TRBJ1-2; no definite D call. Germline CDR1 is ENHRY and CDR2 is SYGVKD. V lost 4 bases and J 3 bases, leaving 3 bases between the germline ends. The CDR3 is 11 residues long. The CDR3, as DNA: TGTGCCATCAGTGCCGACTATGGCTACACCTTC. Its translation is CAISADYGYTF.

The chain employs TRBV2 and TRBJ2-2; a weak D match, TRBD2 (5 bases). The CDR3 has 15 residues. Trimming shortened V by 3 bases and J by 6 bases, and 14 bases separated the two germline ends. The germline gives CDR1 SNHLY, CDR2 FYNNEI. CDR3 in amino acids: CASSDPDPGAGELFF. The CDR3 nucleotides are TGTGCCAGCAGTGACCCGGACCCCGGGGCCGGGGAGCTGTTTTTT.

The table lists this clone with a count of one. This chain joins TRBV7-2 and TRBJ2-3; 8 bases fit TRBD1. Losses at the gene ends were 3 bases for V and 2 bases for J; bases not matched to a gene: 7. Germline CDR1 and CDR2: SGHTA and FQGNSA. This CDR3 has 16 residues. CDR3 nucleotides: TGTGCCAGCAGCTTCTCCGGGACAGGAGTCACAGATACGCAGTATTTT. Encoded protein: CASSFSGTGVTDTQYF.

In nucleotides, the CDR3 is TGTGCCAGCAGTGGGGCTAGCGGGATGGAGACCCAGTACTTC. It is translated as CASSGASGMETQYF. The chain joins TRBV6-5 to TRBJ2-5, with 9 bases that match TRBD2. With V trimmed by 5 bases and J by 5 bases, 6 bases remained unmatched. This CDR3 contains 14 residues. The germline CDR1 and CDR2 sequences are MNHEY and SVGAGI.

The chain couples TRBV5-4 to TRBJ2-5; D is uncertain. The CDR3 spans 17 residues. Per the germline V gene, CDR1 is SGHNT and CDR2 is YYREEE (reference sequence). V was pared by 3 bases and J by 2 bases, with 20 bases between. The CDR3 reads CASSSTLAADWQETQYF. Written as DNA, the CDR3 is TGTGCCAGCAGCTCGACCTTAGCAGCCGATTGGCAAGAGACCCAGTACTTC. The entire variable domain, with the rest obtained from reference TRBV5-4 and TRBJ2-5, is as follows: ETGVTQSPTHLIKTRGQQVTLRCSSQSGHNTVSWYQQALGQGPQFIFQYYREEENGRGNFPPRFSGLQFPNYSSELNVNALELDDSALYLCASSSTLAADWQETQYFGPGTRLLVL.

The J gene is TRBJ2-3, the V gene TRBV27; 9 bases agree with TRBD1. This CDR3 is built from 16 residues. Germline V CDR1 and CDR2: MNHEY, SMNVEV (reference sequence). V lost 5 bases to trimming and J lost 5 bases; unmatched junction nucleotides: 11. The DNA for the CDR3 is TGTGCCAGCAGTCTCCTACCGGGACAGGGAGGAGATACGCAGTATTTT. Protein: CASSLLPGQGGDTQYF.

This chain links TRBV4-3 with TRBJ2-5; D unresolved. In germline, CDR1 is LGHNA, CDR2 YSLEER. V lost 0 bases and J 4 bases, leaving 15 bases between the germline ends. The CDR3 runs to 16 residues. CDR3 region: CASSQDLATLGETQYF. The CDR3 nucleotides read TGCGCCAGCAGCCAAGATCTCGCAACGTTGGGAGAGACCCAGTACTTC.

The chain has TRBV5-1 and TRBJ2-2, with D perhaps matching TRBD1 (6 bases). The CDR3 spans 16 residues. Trimming removed 0 bases from V and 1 base from J, with 10 bases in between. In germline, CDR1 is SGHRS, CDR2 YFSETQ. The CDR3 spells CASSLEGGQNTGELFF. The CDR3 nucleotides are TGCGCCAGCAGCTTGGAAGGGGGACAGAACACCGGGGAGCTGTTTTTT. The variable domain in full, with the rest retrieved from reference TRBV5-1 and TRBJ2-2, is KAGVTQTPRYLIKTRGQQVTLSCSPISGHRSVSWYQQTPGQGLQFLFEYFSETQRNKGNFPGRFSGRQFSNSRSEMNVSTLELGDSALYLCASSLEGGQNTGELFFGEGSRLTVL.

J is TRBJ2-1 and V is TRBV28; D possibly corresponds to TRBD2 (5 bases). Germline V gene lookup returns CDR1 MDHEN and CDR2 SYDVKM. V gave up 7 bases and J gave up 5 bases, with 15 bases separating them. The CDR3 has 14 amino acids. The CDR3 loop is CASTTAGEHNEQFF. CDR3 coding DNA: TGTGCCAGCACCACCGCCGGGGAGCACAATGAGCAGTTCTTC.

The V call is TRBV18, the J call TRBJ1-5; D might be TRBD1 (5 bases). With 6 bases removed from V and 0 bases from J, the gap between germline ends came to 12 bases. Germline V gene sequence: CDR1 KGHSH, CDR2 LQKENI. This CDR3 is 15 amino acids long. CDR3 protein: CASSPGQRSNQPQHF. The CDR3 coding sequence is TGTGCCAGCTCCCCGGGGCAGCGTAGCAATCAGCCCCAGCATTTT.

The chain couples TRBV14 to TRBJ1-1; tentatively, D is TRBD1 (6 bases). Germline V gene sequence: CDR1 SGHDN, CDR2 FVKESK. Between the trimmed V and J ends, which lost 6 bases and 5 bases, there was a span of 31 bases. CDR3 size: 19 residues. Here the CDR3 reads CASSEVPSPLQGRRTEAFF. The CDR3 DNA reads as TGTGCCAGCAGTGAAGTCCCCTCGCCCTTACAGGGAAGGAGGACTGAAGCTTTCTTT.

The chain joins TRBV29-1 to TRBJ2-5; 15 nucleotides match TRBD2. V lost 0 bases to trimming and J lost 5 bases; unmatched junction nucleotides: 7. The CDR3 sequence is 17 residues long. From germline, CDR1 is SQVTM and CDR2 ANQGSEA. This chain's CDR3 is CSVEDSIGLAGGETQYF. The CDR3 DNA is TGCAGCGTTGAAGATTCTATTGGACTAGCGGGAGGGGAGACCCAGTACTTC.

The chain uses TRBV4-2 and TRBJ2-5, with TRBD2 identical over 7 bases. V lost 4 bases, J lost 5 bases, and 13 bases stayed unmatched. Per germline, CDR1 LGHNA and CDR2 YNFKEQ. The CDR3 consists of 16 residues. CDR3 sequence reads: CASSPQTVRGGETQYF. The DNA of the CDR3 is TGTGCCAGCAGCCCTCAGACAGTCCGGGGAGGGGAGACCCAGTACTTC.

The chain links TRBV7-3 to TRBJ1-1, with D uncertain. The CDR3 consists of 13 residues. Germline values: CDR1 SGHTA, CDR2 FQGTGA. V lost 5 bases and J 0 bases, leaving 7 bases between the germline ends. This CDR3 reads CASSPQMNTEAFF. CDR3 in DNA: TGTGCCAGCAGCCCGCAGATGAACACTGAAGCTTTCTTT.